This T cell receptor beta chain was sequenced during a study of cytomegalovirus exposure and HLA in healthy donors. It was with 60 Vbeta and 13 Jbeta primers that the PCR ran. Assay: immunoSEQ multiplex PCR; the TCRdb copy retains only in-frame clones and omits some. This table holds 60,000 to 70,000 clones, 68% found once. Findings and caveats of the study: Researchers reportedly found TCR beta sequences accurately predicted most subjects' HLA-A and HLA-B alleles. According to an earlier analysis, most TCR beta V segments yielded productive rearrangements about 87% or about 30% of the time.

Turning to this clone: What it binds is not known.

V shed 8 bases and J shed 7 bases, with 8 bases lying between them. This CDR3 comprises 11 residues. The V gene's germline CDR1 is SGHVS and CDR2 FNYEAQ. The sequenced material came from PBMCs. The source of this sequence is a woman in her 30s in good health and CMV-seronegative. The V call is TRBV7-6, the J call TRBJ2-2; D uncertain. CDR3 region: CASAEYGELFF. The CDR3 DNA sequence: TGTGCCAGCGCGGAGTACGGGGAGCTGTTTTTT.